These 2 T cell receptor beta chains originate from one sample sequenced in a study of T cell responses to AZD1222 COVID-19 vaccine. Sequencing used immunoSEQ multiplex PCR; TCRdb keeps in-frame clones, though not all of them. The sample has roughly 170,000 clones, roughly nine tenths seen once. The sequencing used peripheral blood, collected on day 0 of AZD1222 vaccination. Source of these receptors: an adult in good health.

This sequence joins TRBV5-6 and TRBJ2-7; TRBD2 is a possible D gene (6 bases). CDR3 length: 15 amino acids. V lost 4 bases and J lost 4, with 18 bases in between. Germline V gives CDR1 SGHDT, CDR2 YYEEEE. CDR3 protein: CASSLDGGVSYEQYF. CDR3 in DNA: TGTGCCAGCAGCCTGGACGGGGGAGTGTCGTACGAGCAGTACTTC.

The V gene is TRBV6-5, the J gene TRBJ2-7; 10 bases are a match to TRBD1. The CDR3 has 13 amino acids. V trimming: 6 bases; J trimming: 2 bases; junction bases outside the gene matches: 1. The germline gives CDR1 MNHEY, CDR2 SVGAGI. CDR3 residues: CASRGTGAYEQYF. The CDR3 DNA follows: TGTGCCAGCAGGGGGACAGGGGCCTACGAGCAGTACTTC.